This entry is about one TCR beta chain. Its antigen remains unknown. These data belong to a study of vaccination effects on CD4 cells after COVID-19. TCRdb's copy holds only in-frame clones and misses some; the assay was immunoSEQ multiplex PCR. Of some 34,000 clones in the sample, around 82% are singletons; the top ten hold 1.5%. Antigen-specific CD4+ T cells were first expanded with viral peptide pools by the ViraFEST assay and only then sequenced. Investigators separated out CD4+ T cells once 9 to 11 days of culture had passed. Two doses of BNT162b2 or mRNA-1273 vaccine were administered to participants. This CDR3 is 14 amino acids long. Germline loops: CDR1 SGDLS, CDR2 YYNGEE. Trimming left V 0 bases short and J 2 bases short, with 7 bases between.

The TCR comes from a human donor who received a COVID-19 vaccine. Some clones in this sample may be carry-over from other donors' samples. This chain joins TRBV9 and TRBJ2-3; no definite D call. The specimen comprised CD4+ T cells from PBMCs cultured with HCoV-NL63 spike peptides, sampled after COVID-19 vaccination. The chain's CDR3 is CASSVGPNTDTQYF. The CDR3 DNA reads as TGTGCCAGCAGCGTAGGGCCGAACACAGATACGCAGTATTTT.